This is a list of T cell receptor beta chains from one sample in a study of Ad26.COV2.S vaccination and SARS-CoV-2 variants. Repertoires were generated with immunoSEQ multiplex PCR, while TCRdb's copy carries only in-frame clones and drops some. The table lists some 640,000 clones, roughly nine tenths of them singletons. The sample here was peripheral blood, taken in a trial of Ad26.COV2.S vaccine versus placebo. These receptors originate from a person aged 18 to 59 who received the Ad26.COV2.S COVID-19 vaccine or a placebo. Each CDR3 is given with its conserved first and last residue. D genes are given only for firm matches. Where a row states a size, it is once, few, many or the class of an expanded clone; other rows omit it.

CDR3aa | CDR3nt | abundance | j_gene | d_gene | v_gene
CASTQNPENYGYTF | TGTGCCAGCACTCAAAACCCGGAAAACTATGGCTACACCTTC | - | TRBJ1-2 | - | TRBV6-6
CASSPRGGRTFF | TGTGCCAGCAGCCCACGGGGAGGGAGAACTTTCTTT | - | TRBJ1-1 | - | TRBV7-9
CASSLLAGAIYEQYF | TGTGCCAGCAGCTTACTAGCGGGAGCTATCTACGAGCAGTACTTC | - | TRBJ2-7 | TRBD2 | TRBV7-9
CASSQGQATDTQYF | TGCGCCAGCAGCCAAGGACAGGCCACAGATACGCAGTATTTT | once | TRBJ2-3 | TRBD1 | TRBV5-1
CASGRDSYNEQFF | TGTGCTAGTGGCAGAGACAGTTACAATGAGCAGTTCTTC | - | TRBJ2-1 | - | TRBV12-5
CATPWTREPEAFF | TGTGCCACCCCCTGGACCCGAGAACCTGAAGCTTTCTTT | - | TRBJ1-1 | - | TRBV24-1
CASSERLAGLSEQFF | TGCGCCAGCAGTGAACGACTAGCGGGTTTAAGTGAGCAGTTCTTC | few | TRBJ2-1 | TRBD2 | TRBV10-1
CAISDSLGYEQYF | TGTGCCATCAGTGATTCTCTGGGGTACGAGCAGTACTTC | - | TRBJ2-7 | - | TRBV10-3
CASSQDFTGNQETQYF | TGTGCCAGCAGCCAAGACTTCACAGGCAACCAAGAGACCCAGTACTTC | - | TRBJ2-5 | - | TRBV4-2
CASSPGRRNAYEQYF | TGCGCCAGCAGCCCCGGGAGGCGGAACGCCTACGAGCAGTACTTC | - | TRBJ2-7 | TRBD2 | TRBV5-1